Below, 22 T cell receptor beta chains from the same sample are listed, as sequenced in a study of T cells in Graves' hyperthyroidism and ophthalmopathy. There were TCR beta CDR3 regions amplified from RNA transcripts. Initially, a first-round RT-PCR of the TCR CDR3 employed the HTBI primer set. Each CDR3 protein is one row after TCRdb ran MiXCR on the multiplex PCR reads. Found here are about 640,000 distinct CDR3 sequences, under 25% of them singletons; the top ten hold over 30%. Source material: blood. All receptors derive from a man between 25 and 39 years old with Graves' ophthalmopathy.

The genes are TRBV24-1 and TRBJ2-2, with a possible D match to TRBD2 (5 bases). The CDR3 covers 16 residues. Germline-derived CDR1 and CDR2 are KGHDR and SFDVKD. V lost 5 bases and J lost 2, with 14 bases in between. The CDR3 DNA follows: TGTGCCACCAGTGTTGCGGGCCTCCCCAACACCGGGGAGCTGTTTTTT. This sequence encodes CATSVAGLPNTGELFF.

This clonotype has a handful of counts. The chain combines TRBV6-5 with TRBJ2-7; 7 bases align to TRBD2. Germline V gene lookup returns CDR1 MNHEY and CDR2 SVGAGI. The CDR3 sequence is 15 residues long. V shed 2 bases and J 0 bases; nucleotides not matched to a gene: 4. DNA of the CDR3: TGTGCCAGCAGTTACGAGGGAGGGTCCTCCTACGAGCAGTACTTC. Translation: CASSYEGGSSYEQYF.

This chain connects TRBV5-1 to TRBJ2-7, with 14 nucleotides matching TRBD2. This CDR3 contains 19 residues. J was trimmed by 0 bases and V by 4 bases; bases with no gene match: 12. Germline loops: CDR1 SGHRS, CDR2 YFSETQ. The CDR3 nucleotides are TGCGCCAGCAGCGGGGGACTAGCGGGGGAATCTCCCCACTCCTACGAGCAGTACTTC. Translating it yields CASSGGLAGESPHSYEQYF.

This clonotype has just a few counts. This chain links TRBV6-5 with TRBJ2-7; D may be TRBD2 (6 bases). CDR3 size: 17 residues. Trimming left V 0 bases short and J 0 bases short, with 15 bases between. CDR1 and CDR2 from the germline V gene are MNHEY and SVGAGI. CDR3 DNA sequence: TGTGCCAGCAGTTACTCGAGCAGGTCGGGACTCTCCTACGAGCAGTACTTC. Translated, it gives CASSYSSRSGLSYEQYF.

This clonotype has more than one count but fewer than ten. This chain connects TRBV27 to TRBJ1-2; 9 nucleotides match TRBD1. The CDR3 loop spans 17 amino acids. The J segment lost 5 bases and the V segment lost 5 bases, leaving 15 bases of the junction unmatched. Germline V gene data show CDR1 as MNHEY and CDR2 as SMNVEV (reference sequence). CDR3 loop: CASSPSGTGPLKYGYTF. The CDR3 DNA follows: TGTGCCAGCAGTCCAAGCGGGACAGGGCCGCTTAAATATGGCTACACCTTC.

The chain carries TRBV19 and TRBJ2-1; perhaps TRBD1 as D (6 bases). The CDR3 length is 15 residues. V lost 1 base, J lost 3 bases, and 10 bases lay in between. Germline V gene data show CDR1 as LNHDA and CDR2 as SQIVND (reference sequence). The CDR3 nucleotides are TGTGCCAGTAGTATAGCAGGGGCGAACTACAATGAGCAGTTCTTC. It codes for CASSIAGANYNEQFF. Full variable domain (outside the CDR3, taken from reference TRBV19 and TRBJ2-1): DGGITQSPKYLFRKEGQNVTLSCEQNLNHDAMYWYRQDPGQGLRLIYYSQIVNDFQKGDIAEGYSVSREKKESFPLTVTSAQKNPTAFYLCASSIAGANYNEQFFGPGTRLTVL.

CDR3 sequence: CSARDRLAASSYNEQFF. CDR3 nucleotides: TGCAGTGCTAGAGATAGACTAGCGGCTAGCTCCTACAATGAGCAGTTCTTC. V usage is TRBV20-1 and J usage is TRBJ2-1; 9 nucleotides match TRBD2. CDR3 length: 17 amino acids. Germline CDR1 reads DFQATT; CDR2 reads SNEGSKA (reference sequence). J gave up 0 bases and V 0 bases, and 6 bases lay outside the gene matches.

There are many counts of this clonotype. The chain links TRBV27 to TRBJ1-5; 7 bases map to TRBD1. The trim removed 0 bases at V and 1 base at J, leaving 12 bases unmatched. The CDR3 loop spans 19 amino acids. Germline V gene data show CDR1 as MNHEY and CDR2 as SMNVEV (reference sequence). Written as DNA, the CDR3 is TGTGCCAGCAGTTTATCGCGGAACAGGGGCTCTGGGAGCAATCAGCCCCAGCATTTT. Its translation is CASSLSRNRGSGSNQPQHF.

This clonotype was detected a few times. The rearrangement joins TRBV10-2 to TRBJ2-7; D possibly corresponds to TRBD2 (5 bases). The ends were cut back, 8 bases at V and 7 bases at J, with 18 bases in the middle. The CDR3 spans 13 residues. Germline CDR1 is WSHSY and CDR2 is SAAADI. CDR3 loop: CASGGSTRIEQYF. The CDR3 coding sequence is TGCGCCAGCGGAGGCTCCACTAGGATTGAGCAGTACTTC.

J is TRBJ2-4 and V is TRBV19; 12 nucleotides match TRBD1. V dropped 6 bases and J dropped 2; count of bases not matched to a gene: 8. The length of the CDR3 is 17 residues. Germline assignment: CDR1 LNHDA and CDR2 SQIVND (reference sequence). This CDR3 is CASRSLGQGASKNIQYF. The CDR3 DNA sequence: TGTGCCAGTAGGTCCCTGGGACAGGGGGCGTCCAAAAACATTCAGTACTTC.

Many counts were recorded for this clonotype. The chain joins TRBV5-1 to TRBJ2-7; D is undetermined. The CDR3 is made up of 13 amino acids. Trimming took 10 bases from V and 3 from J, leaving 17 bases between them. Germline V gene data show CDR1 as SGHRS and CDR2 as YFSETQ. The CDR3 nucleotides read TGCGCCCAGCAATCGGGTTCGGTCTACGAGCAGTACTTC. Its protein product is CAQQSGSVYEQYF. The whole variable domain, filled in from reference TRBV5-1 and TRBJ2-7, reads KAGVTQTPRYLIKTRGQQVTLSCSPISGHRSVSWYQQTPGQGLQFLFEYFSETQRNKGNFPGRFSGRQFSNSRSEMNVSTLELGDSALYLCAQQSGSVYEQYFGPGTRLTVT.

This clonotype was seen at least ten times. The chain links TRBV28 to TRBJ2-1, with 11 bases matching TRBD2. Germline V lookup: CDR1 MDHEN, CDR2 SYDVKM. CDR3 length: 16 amino acids. Trimming took 5 bases from V and 3 from J; bases not matched to a gene: 6. CDR3 nucleotide sequence: TGTGCCAGCAGTCTCGAACTAGCGGGGGACTACAATGAGCAGTTCTTC. Protein sequence: CASSLELAGDYNEQFF.

This clonotype was found many times. The chain employs TRBV3-1 and TRBJ2-3; D may be TRBD1 (7 bases). CDR1 is LGHDT and CDR2 is YNNKEL in the germline V gene (reference sequence). Trimming removed 4 bases from V and 5 bases from J, with 19 bases in between. CDR3 length: 16 amino acids. CDR3 nucleotide sequence: TGTGCCAGCAGCCCCGAGGGGGCGGGATTGAAAGATACGCAGTATTTT. Its translation is CASSPEGAGLKDTQYF.

The rearrangement links TRBV6-2 or TRBV6-3 to TRBJ1-1, with TRBD1 matching over 7 bases. This CDR3 spans 12 amino acids. Germline V gene lookup returns CDR1 MNHEY and CDR2 SVGEGT. With V trimmed by 2 bases and J by 9 bases, 3 bases remained unmatched. The CDR3 DNA reads as TGTGCCAGCAGTTACCCGGACAGGAAAGCTTTCTTT. This codes for CASSYPDRKAFF.

The J gene is TRBJ1-4, the V gene TRBV28; D uncertain. The germline V and J ends were trimmed by 4 bases and 0 bases, with 15 bases remaining between them. The CDR3 extends over 17 amino acids. Germline CDR1 reads MDHEN; CDR2 reads SYDVKM. The CDR3 sequence: CASSSSYEGATNEKLFF. The CDR3 DNA reads as TGTGCCAGCAGTTCCTCCTACGAGGGCGCAACTAATGAAAAACTGTTTTTT.

The gene calls are TRBV10-3 and TRBJ2-7; 7 bases are a match to TRBD1. The CDR3 length is 16 residues. Looked up from germline, CDR1 is ENHRY and CDR2 is SYGVKD. V shed 2 bases and J 1 base; nucleotides not matched to a gene: 8. CDR3 DNA sequence: TGTGCCATCAGTGAGCTCAGTACAGGGGCGTCCTACGAGCAGTACTTC. This translates into CAISELSTGASYEQYF.

There are many counts of this clonotype. The rearrangement uses TRBV7-2 and TRBJ2-1; 7 bases match TRBD2. With 5 bases clipped from V and 0 bases from J, the junction kept 4 bases outside the gene matches. The CDR3 extends over 15 amino acids. CDR1 SGHTA and CDR2 FQGNSA come from the germline V gene. The CDR3 DNA sequence: TGTGCCAGCAGCCGAGCGGGACCCTCCTACAATGAGCAGTTCTTC. It yields the protein CASSRAGPSYNEQFF.

This clonotype was recorded at least ten times. The chain recombines TRBV28 with TRBJ2-4, with 7 bases aligning to TRBD1. This CDR3 has 18 residues. V was clipped by 5 bases and J by 0 bases; unmatched bases: 13. The germline CDR1 and CDR2 sequences are MDHEN and SYDVKM. Here the CDR3 DNA reads TGTGCCAGCAGTCAGACAAGGACAGGTCGCTTAGCCAAAAACATTCAGTACTTC. Its protein is CASSQTRTGRLAKNIQYF.

Only a few counts were recorded for this clonotype. This rearrangement joins TRBV10-3 to TRBJ1-6; no reliable D call. The CDR3 runs 17 residues. Germline V gene sequence: CDR1 ENHRY, CDR2 SYGVKD. Trimming removed 5 bases at V and 0 bases at J, with 14 bases between. CDR3 coding DNA: TGTGCCATCAGTTCCTCGGGCCGCGACTCCTATAATTCACCCCTCCACTTT. Amino acids: CAISSSGRDSYNSPLHF.

The chain employs TRBV6-1 and TRBJ2-3, with unresolved D. Germline V gene data show CDR1 as MNHNS and CDR2 as SASEGT. This CDR3 has 12 residues. Trimming stripped 6 bases from V and 4 bases from J, with 8 bases between. This CDR3 reads CASRAASDTQYF. The CDR3 DNA sequence: TGTGCCAGCAGGGCGGCTTCAGATACGCAGTATTTT.

The chain links TRBV27 to TRBJ2-1; TRBD2 matches at 9 bases. V shed 8 bases, J shed 2 bases, and the junction held 7 bases outside the gene matches. Germline values: CDR1 MNHEY, CDR2 SMNVEV (reference sequence). CDR3 size: 15 residues. CDR3 region: CASSISGSPYNEQFF. In nucleotides, the CDR3 is TGTGCCAGCTCGATTAGCGGGAGCCCCTACAATGAGCAGTTCTTC.

This clonotype was picked up many times. The chain couples TRBV28 to TRBJ2-2, with D possibly TRBD2 on 7 matching bases. Trimming removed 11 bases from V and 0 bases from J, with 19 bases in between. CDR1 is MDHEN and CDR2 is SYDVKM in the germline V gene. There are 16 residues in the CDR3. The CDR3 nucleotides are TGTGCCGGGGGGGGCGGGATCAATGCGAACACCGGGGAGCTGTTTTTT. Protein: CAGGGGINANTGELFF. The entire variable domain, with the rest obtained from reference TRBV28 and TRBJ2-2, is as follows: DVKVTQSSRYLVKRTGEKVFLECVQDMDHENMFWYRQDPGLGLRLIYFSYDVKMKEKGDIPEGYSVSREKKERFSLILESASTNQTSMYLCAGGGGINANTGELFFGEGSRLTVL.